These T cell receptor beta chains were read from a single sample in a study of blood T cell repertoires in COVID-19. Assay used: immunoSEQ multiplex PCR; TCRdb lists only in-frame clones, some missing. The table records roughly 79,000 clones, roughly 87% of them present only once. The sequenced sample was peripheral blood. The receptors derive from a woman between 45 and 60 years old with acute or convalescent COVID-19. The CDR3 runs from the conserved cysteine through the conserved F or W. A D gene is named only where the DNA matches it firmly. Size tells how often a clone was seen (once, few, many) or the class of an expanded clone, and some rows leave it out.

j_call clone_size d_call v_call cdr3_nt cdr3_aa
TRBJ2-7 - TRBD2 TRBV11-2 TGTGCCAGCAGCCCACTAGCGGGAGTTTTAGAGCAGTACTTC CASSPLAGVLEQYF
TRBJ1-2 - - TRBV30 TGTGCCTGGAGTGCGGTCGGCTACACCTTC CAWSAVGYTF
TRBJ1-6 - - TRBV18 TGTGCCAGCTCACCGGGCGGGATGGGTAATTCACCCCTCCACTTT CASSPGGMGNSPLHF
TRBJ1-2 - TRBD1 TRBV27 TGTGCCAGCAGTTCAAAAGGCGATGGGACAGCTTACTATGGCTACACCTTC CASSSKGDGTAYYGYTF
TRBJ2-7 - TRBD2 TRBV6-6 TGTGCCAGCAGAAACGGGGGGGGTTACGAGCAGTACTTC CASRNGGGYEQYF
TRBJ1-2 - - TRBV6-1 TGTGCCAGCAGTGATGCCCTCGCGGGCTATGGCTACACCTTC CASSDALAGYGYTF
TRBJ1-5 - - TRBV30 TGTGCCTGGAAAAAACCGGGACAAACATATCAGCCCCAGCATTTT CAWKKPGQTYQPQHF
TRBJ1-6 - - TRBV30 TGTGCCTGGGACCCGGACAGAAGCTCACCCCTCCACTTT CAWDPDRSSPLHF
TRBJ2-7 once - TRBV10-1 TGCGCCAGCAGCGCCGGGCGGGTGGTTTCCTACGAGCAGTACTTC CASSAGRVVSYEQYF
TRBJ2-2 - - TRBV6-2/TRBV6-3 TGTGCCAGCAGTTACCAGCTAGCAATCCCCGGGGAGCTGTTTTTT CASSYQLAIPGELFF
TRBJ2-1 - TRBD2 TRBV4-2 TGTGCCAGCAGCCAAGATTCAGCGGGAGGCTACAATGAGCAGTTCTTC CASSQDSAGGYNEQFF
TRBJ2-1 medium-sized - TRBV7-6 TGTGCCAGCAGCTTAGCGTCCGGGGAACCGGTCTACAATGAGCAGTTCTTC CASSLASGEPVYNEQFF
TRBJ2-3 - - TRBV5-1 TGCGCCAGCAGCCACCAAGAGCCAGATACGCAGTATTTT CASSHQEPDTQYF
TRBJ2-5 - - TRBV6-1 TGTGCCAGCAGTGATGTTTGGAAAGGACATATACAAGAGACCCAGTACTTC CASSDVWKGHIQETQYF
TRBJ1-5 - - TRBV30 TGTGCCTGGACGACATCATATAATCAGCCCCAGCATTTT CAWTTSYNQPQHF
TRBJ2-3 - - TRBV6-2/TRBV6-3 TGTGCCAGCAGCCACCGGGACACGCCGTTAGATACGCAGTATTTT CASSHRDTPLDTQYF
TRBJ1-3 - - TRBV19 TGTGCCAGTAACGTTCCGGGGTCTGGAAACACCATATATTTT CASNVPGSGNTIYF
TRBJ1-1 once - TRBV5-8 TGTGCCAGCAGCTTGGGGGCGAACACTGAAGCTTTCTTT CASSLGANTEAFF
TRBJ1-5 - TRBD1 TRBV4-3 TGCGCCAGCAGCCAAGACAGGGGGGTGAATCAGCCCCAGCATTTT CASSQDRGVNQPQHF
TRBJ1-3 few - TRBV11-2 TGTGCCAGCAGCTTAGTCGGGAGCTCTGGAAACACCATATATTTT CASSLVGSSGNTIYF
TRBJ2-2 once TRBD1 TRBV9 TGTGCCAGCGGACAGGGGCTGGCCGGGGAGCTGTTTTTT CASGQGLAGELFF
TRBJ2-3 - - TRBV30 TGTGCCTGGAACGCCCCCCTAAGCCCCCATACGCAGTATTTT CAWNAPLSPHTQYF
TRBJ2-1 - TRBD2 TRBV7-2 TGTGCCAGCAGGAGCGGGGGGGTCTCCTACAATGAGCAGTTCTTC CASRSGGVSYNEQFF
TRBJ2-7 - - TRBV18 TGTGCCAGCTCACCCCCGAACGACTACTACGAGCAGTACTTC CASSPPNDYYEQYF
TRBJ2-3 - - TRBV19 TGTGCCAGTAGTGCCGCTACTACAGGCGCAGATACGCAGTATTTT CASSAATTGADTQYF
TRBJ1-2 - TRBD1 TRBV7-9 TGTGCCAGCAGCTTGACAGGGCCATCCTATGGCTACACCTTC CASSLTGPSYGYTF
TRBJ2-7 - TRBD2 TRBV14 TGTGCCAGCAGCCAAGATACGGGACTAGTGTCCTACGAGCAGTACTTC CASSQDTGLVSYEQYF
TRBJ2-3 - - TRBV27 TGTGCCAGCACACTGACAGGCGCCGATACGCAGTATTTT CASTLTGADTQYF
TRBJ2-3 - TRBD2 TRBV10-1 TGCGCCAGCAGTGAGCGGGGGGGCACAGATACGCAGTATTTT CASSERGGTDTQYF
TRBJ2-7 - TRBD1 TRBV6-5 TGTGCCAGCAGCCGGGGACAGGGAAAGCAGTACTTC CASSRGQGKQYF
TRBJ1-6 - TRBD1 TRBV7-2 TGTGCCAGCAGCTTAGGGGGACAGCAGGGTTCACCCCTCCACTTT CASSLGGQQGSPLHF
TRBJ1-1 - - TRBV5-1 TGCGCCAGCAGCTTGGCTCAGGACTCTAATTTTAACACTGAAGCTTTCTTT CASSLAQDSNFNTEAFF
TRBJ1-3 - - TRBV9 TGTGCCAGCAGCCCCATTCCAATGGCAAGTGGAAACACCATATATTTT CASSPIPMASGNTIYF
TRBJ1-1 - - TRBV18 TGTGCCAGCTCACCGACAGGAATGACTGAAGCTTTCTTT CASSPTGMTEAFF
TRBJ2-7 - - TRBV5-1 TGCGCCAGCACCCGAGGGCCTTACGAGGCCTACGAGCAGTACTTC CASTRGPYEAYEQYF
TRBJ1-2 - TRBD1 TRBV5-8 TGTGCCAGCAGCATGGACAGGGGCGGATATGGCTACACCTTC CASSMDRGGYGYTF
TRBJ1-1 - - TRBV5-6 TGTGCCAGCAGCTTGGGCCAGGAAGCTTTCTTT CASSLGQEAFF
TRBJ1-6 - - TRBV2 TGTGCCAGCGAGGACAGAAATTCACCCCTCCACTTT CASEDRNSPLHF
TRBJ1-2 few - TRBV27 TGTGCCAGCAGTTTGACGGCGGGGGGAGGCTACACCTTC CASSLTAGGGYTF
TRBJ1-6 - - TRBV10-3 TGTGCCATCAGTGACCGCCAGGGGAGTTCACCCCTCCACTTT CAISDRQGSSPLHF
TRBJ2-7 - TRBD1 TRBV5-5 TGTGCCAGCAGCCTGACAGGGGGCCTTCTCACCAGCTACGAGCAGTACTTC CASSLTGGLLTSYEQYF
TRBJ1-6 - - TRBV12-5 TGTGCTAGTATAGAGAGCTCCTATAATTCACCCCTCCACTTT CASIESSYNSPLHF
TRBJ2-1 once TRBD2 TRBV30 TGTGCCTGTACAGGGGGGACTAGCGGGAAGACGAATGAGCAGTTCTTC CACTGGTSGKTNEQFF
TRBJ1-1 - - TRBV6-5 TGTGCCAGCCGTACACACCGACAGGTCACTGAAGCTTTCTTT CASRTHRQVTEAFF
TRBJ2-1 - TRBD1 TRBV10-2 TGCGCCAGCAGTTCGTATTCAGGGGGCTACAATGAGCAGTTCTTC CASSSYSGGYNEQFF
TRBJ1-1 - TRBD1 TRBV5-1 TGCGCCAGCAGAACGACAGGGAGTGTCACTGAAGCTTTCTTT CASRTTGSVTEAFF
TRBJ2-3 - - TRBV5-6 TGTGCCAGCAGCCCGTGGGCAGGGGGGAACACAGATACGCAGTATTTT CASSPWAGGNTDTQYF
TRBJ2-2 - - TRBV12-3/TRBV12-4 TGTGCCAGCAGTTTTAATCCCGGGGAGCTGTTTTTT CASSFNPGELFF
TRBJ1-5 - - TRBV4-1 TGCGCCAGCAGCCAAGCTGAGGGATCGAATCAGCCCCAGCATTTT CASSQAEGSNQPQHF
TRBJ2-3 - - TRBV18 TGTGCCAGCTCACCACCGAGGCGGCTAGCGATAGACTATAGCACAGATACGCAGTATTTT CASSPPRRLAIDYSTDTQYF
TRBJ2-2 few - TRBV7-3 TGTGCCAGCAGCATTGGACTGATGAACACCGGGGAGCTGTTTTTT CASSIGLMNTGELFF
TRBJ2-6 - TRBD1 TRBV7-3 TGTGCCAGCAGCTTAACGACAGGGGCGCCCACTGGGGCCAACGTCCTGACTTTC CASSLTTGAPTGANVLTF
TRBJ1-2 - TRBD1 TRBV7-9 TGTGCCAGCAGCTCGGACAGGGTTGGAGGCTACACCTTC CASSSDRVGGYTF
TRBJ2-3 - TRBD2 TRBV11-2 TGTGCCAGCAGCCCCCCCACTCTAGCGGGGGGGCCGGGGCCGCAGTATTTT CASSPPTLAGGPGPQYF
TRBJ1-2 - - TRBV13 TGTGCCAGCAGCTTATGGGGCCGAGGTGGCTACACCTTC CASSLWGRGGYTF
TRBJ1-1 - - TRBV29-1 TGCAGCGTTTGCGCCCTCTTGAACACTGAAGCTTTCTTT CSVCALLNTEAFF
TRBJ2-3 once TRBD2 TRBV18 TGTGCCAGCTCACTGACTAGCGGGGTTACCGCAGATACGCAGTATTTT CASSLTSGVTADTQYF
TRBJ2-7 - - TRBV24-1 TGTGCCACCAGTGCGGAGGTGGGAAGCGAGCAGTACTTC CATSAEVGSEQYF
TRBJ1-1 - - TRBV6-5 TGTGCCAGCAGTACCGCCGGGACAACGAACACTGAAGCTTTCTTT CASSTAGTTNTEAFF